This TCR beta chain was identified in a study of PD-1 blockade in classical Hodgkin lymphoma. Across the study: With a 2-week interval, patients received intravenous nivolumab at 3 mg/kg.

Indicated time point: cycle 4 day 1 (C4D1), after about 6 weeks of nivolumab. In every patient, relapse followed autologous stem cell transplantation, while exposure to brentuximab vedotin differed. Trimming took 1 base from V and 6 from J, leaving 7 bases between them. CDR3 length: 12 residues. The V gene's germline CDR1 is SGHVS and CDR2 FNYEAQ. Clones were sequenced by immunoSEQ multiplex PCR, and TCRdb holds only the in-frame ones, with some missing. The repertoire holds tens of thousands of clones, with 90% to 95% as singletons. The specimen was peripheral blood mononuclear cells (PBMCs), collected before the fourth cycle of nivolumab. V usage is TRBV7-6 and J usage is TRBJ2-7; D is undetermined. This sequence originates from a human donor with classical Hodgkin lymphoma. The CDR3 DNA reads as TGTGCCAGCAGCTTAGATGCGAGCGAGCAGTACTTC. Residues: CASSLDASEQYF.